The text below deals with one TCR beta chain. The antigen remains undetermined. This sample was taken from a study of siplizumab effects on memory and regulatory T cells. Per sample, approximately 10^5 TCR templates underwent assay. Sequenced by immunoSEQ multiplex PCR; TCRdb stores in-frame clones only, minus some. The sample holds about 64,000 clones, 90% to 98% seen once. General study points: The authors mapped only a minor fraction of alloreactive clones to unstimulated subsets. Left unconfirmed was the suppressive function of proliferating Tregs from siplizumab cultures.

Unstimulated naive, memory, effector memory and TEMRA subsets were sequenced, and this was done in three donor pairs. The sample taken for sequencing was naive CD8+ T cells sorted from blood. The sequence came from a human donor in good health.

The DNA for the CDR3 is TGCGCCAGCAGCCAATTCCCAGCGGGGGGCTACGAGCAGTACTTC. This sequence encodes CASSQFPAGGYEQYF. This chain joins TRBV4-3 and TRBJ2-7; 9 nucleotides align to TRBD2. Trimming cost V 2 bases and J 3 bases; bases outside gene matches: 5. Germline-derived CDR1 and CDR2 are LGHNA and YSLEER. The CDR3 runs to 15 residues.